This T cell receptor beta chain emerged from a study of cytomegalovirus exposure and HLA in healthy donors. Looked up from germline, CDR1 is SQVTM and CDR2 is ANQGSEA. The CDR3 has 15 amino acids. The V gene end was trimmed by 1 base and the J gene end by 5 bases; junction bases not matched to a gene: 8. The primer mix had 60 Vbeta and 13 Jbeta primers. Measured with immunoSEQ multiplex PCR; TCRdb has only the in-frame clones, and not every one. The data show 120,000 or so clones, 70% to 90% seen once. The origin of this receptor is a man younger than 35 in good health and CMV-seropositive. Sequencing was done on a sample of PBMCs. The chain carries TRBV29-1 and TRBJ1-1; 9 bases are shared with TRBD1. CDR3: CSVEGQNRGHTEAFF. The CDR3 nucleotides are TGCAGCGTTGAAGGGCAGAACAGGGGGCATACTGAAGCTTTCTTT.